These T cell receptor beta chains were read from a single sample in a study of OX40 agonist ivuxolimab in advanced cancers. The data were produced by immunoSEQ multiplex PCR, yet TCRdb's version contains in-frame clones alone and is incomplete. The data contain about 78,000 clones, more than 75% of them singletons. The sample in question was CD4+ or CD8+ T cells sorted from blood, obtained in a trial of the OX40 agonist ivuxolimab. The receptors were sampled from an adult with an advanced solid tumor such as melanoma, head and neck, liver or kidney cancer. The CDR3 runs from the conserved cysteine through the conserved F or W. A D gene is named only where the DNA matches it firmly. Rows may omit the clone size; those that give it use once, few, many or a size class.

CASSVGLAGVSDTQYF,TGTGCCAGCAGCGTGGGACTAGCGGGAGTTTCAGATACGCAGTATTTT,16,TRBD2,TRBV9,few,TRBJ2-3
CASRISGLEQYF,TGTGCCAGCAGGATCTCAGGGCTCGAGCAGTACTTC,12,NA,TRBV28,NA,TRBJ2-7
CAISPGSNEQFF,TGTGCCATCTCCCCCGGGAGTAATGAGCAGTTCTTC,12,NA,TRBV10-3,NA,TRBJ2-1
CASSQETQTFF,TGTGCCAGCAGCCAAGAAACCCAGACTTTCTTT,11,NA,TRBV4-2,few,TRBJ1-1
CASSPLAWSSYNEQFF,TGTGCCAGCAGCCCCCTAGCGTGGAGCTCCTACAATGAGCAGTTCTTC,16,NA,TRBV4-2,NA,TRBJ2-1
CASSLTGLAGVHEQFF,TGTGCCAGCAGCTTAACGGGACTAGCGGGAGTCCATGAGCAGTTCTTC,16,TRBD2,TRBV7-3,NA,TRBJ2-1
CASSIAASVQETQYF,TGTGCCAGTAGTATAGCGGCCAGTGTACAAGAGACCCAGTACTTC,15,NA,TRBV19,NA,TRBJ2-5
CASSLGQGAIHEQYF,TGTGCCAGCAGCTTAGGACAGGGGGCGATCCACGAGCAGTACTTC,15,TRBD1,TRBV7-8,NA,TRBJ2-7
CASSRGLFNTYEQYF,TGTGCCAGCAGCCGAGGACTATTCAACACCTACGAGCAGTACTTC,15,NA,TRBV7-8,NA,TRBJ2-7
CASSVAAGAGEQYF,TGTGCCAGCAGCGTAGCCGCAGGGGCTGGAGAGCAGTACTTC,14,NA,TRBV9,NA,TRBJ2-7
CASSPKPRTGLVGNEQFF,TGTGCCAGCAGTCCCAAGCCTAGGACAGGGTTGGTAGGCAATGAGCAGTTCTTC,18,TRBD1,TRBV27,NA,TRBJ2-1
CASSLGYNEQFF,TGTGCCAGCAGTTTGGGTTACAATGAGCAGTTCTTC,12,NA,TRBV28,NA,TRBJ2-1
CASSLSPGTSLYGYTF,TGCGCCAGCAGCTTGAGCCCCGGGACAAGCCTCTATGGCTACACCTTC,16,NA,TRBV5-1,NA,TRBJ1-2
CASSPRTGDGANVLTF,TGTGCCAGCAGTCCCAGGACAGGGGACGGGGCCAACGTCCTGACTTTC,16,TRBD1,TRBV6-6,NA,TRBJ2-6
CASSPRRLAGGKDEQYF,TGTGCCAGCAGCCCCCGTCGACTAGCGGGAGGGAAGGACGAGCAGTACTTC,17,TRBD2,TRBV7-8,NA,TRBJ2-7
CASSLWLADSYNEQFF,TGTGCCAGCAGTTTATGGCTAGCGGACTCCTACAATGAGCAGTTCTTC,16,TRBD2,TRBV27,NA,TRBJ2-1
CASRKPTTEAFF,TGTGCCAGCAGAAAACCGACCACTGAAGCTTTCTTT,12,NA,TRBV6-5,NA,TRBJ1-1
CASSLKSGTYEQYF,TGTGCCAGCAGTTTAAAGTCAGGGACCTACGAGCAGTACTTC,14,NA,TRBV27,NA,TRBJ2-7
CASSEDRGGYGYTF,TGTGCCAGCAGCGAGGACAGGGGCGGCTATGGCTACACCTTC,14,TRBD1,TRBV7-8,NA,TRBJ1-2
CASSVEGRIGEKLFF,TGTGCCAGCAGTGTCGAGGGTAGGATAGGTGAAAAACTGTTTTTT,15,NA,TRBV2,NA,TRBJ1-4
CASSRDRSKSYTF,TGTGCCAGCAGCCGAGACAGGTCGAAGAGCTACACCTTC,13,NA,TRBV6-1,NA,TRBJ1-2
CASSTLDTGELFF,TGTGCCAGCAGCACGCTGGACACCGGGGAGCTGTTTTTT,13,NA,TRBV21-1,NA,TRBJ2-2
CASRRGVSYNEQFF,TGTGCCAGCCGGCGCGGGGTCTCCTACAATGAGCAGTTCTTC,14,NA,TRBV6-5,NA,TRBJ2-1
CASSPGTSGRWSYEQYF,TGTGCCAGCTCACCCGGGACTAGCGGGAGATGGTCCTACGAGCAGTACTTC,17,TRBD2,TRBV18,NA,TRBJ2-7
CASSPGQGASSYGYTF,TGTGCCAGCAGCCCGGGACAGGGCGCATCTAGCTATGGCTACACCTTC,16,TRBD1,TRBV6-4,once,TRBJ1-2
CASSLVGLVYNEQFF,TGTGCCAGCAGCTTAGTAGGACTAGTATACAATGAGCAGTTCTTC,15,TRBD2,TRBV7-2,NA,TRBJ2-1
CASSASGGGELFF,TGTGCCAGCAGTGCATCTGGCGGCGGGGAGCTGTTTTTT,13,NA,TRBV6-1,NA,TRBJ2-2
CASSNRLVNTEAFF,TGTGCCAGCAGCAACCGACTGGTGAACACTGAAGCTTTCTTT,14,NA,TRBV21-1,few,TRBJ1-1
CASSLGWGQREQYF,TGTGCCAGCAGCTTGGGCTGGGGCCAACGCGAGCAGTACTTC,14,NA,TRBV5-6,NA,TRBJ2-7
CASSPTGKETQYF,TGTGCCAGCAGCCCCACAGGGAAGGAGACCCAGTACTTC,13,NA,TRBV5-4,NA,TRBJ2-5
CASSLSPYGGARSPLHF,TGTGCCAGCAGTTTGTCGCCTTATGGGGGGGCGAGGTCACCCCTCCACTTT,17,NA,TRBV27,once,TRBJ1-6
CASISLWEQYF,TGCGCCAGCATATCCCTATGGGAGCAGTACTTC,11,NA,TRBV5-1,NA,TRBJ2-7
CASSTRGGQGSRLYEQYF,TGTGCCAGCAGCACCCGGGGGGGACAGGGGTCCCGACTTTACGAGCAGTACTTC,18,NA,TRBV21-1,NA,TRBJ2-7
CASSESPTQDEKLFF,TGTGCCAGCAGCGAGTCCCCGACACAAGACGAAAAACTGTTTTTT,15,NA,TRBV9,NA,TRBJ1-4
CASRVVGNYNEQFF,TGTGCCAGCAGAGTAGTGGGAAACTACAATGAGCAGTTCTTC,14,NA,TRBV6-5,NA,TRBJ2-1
CASSFAYTSSTDTQYF,TGTGCCAGCAGCTTCGCGTACACCTCTAGCACAGATACGCAGTATTTT,16,NA,TRBV7-2,NA,TRBJ2-3
CASSRALAEGDNEQFF,TGTGCCAGCTCACGGGCTCTAGCGGAAGGGGACAATGAGCAGTTCTTC,16,TRBD2,TRBV18,once,TRBJ2-1
CASSYSIGEQFF,TGTGCCAGCAGTTACTCGATTGGTGAGCAGTTCTTC,12,NA,TRBV6-5,NA,TRBJ2-1
CSVFREYEQYF,TGCAGCGTTTTTCGGGAGTACGAGCAGTACTTC,11,NA,TRBV29-1,NA,TRBJ2-7
CASSPGTGYNIQYF,TGTGCCAGCAGTCCGGGGACAGGGTATAACATTCAGTACTTC,14,TRBD1,TRBV28,NA,TRBJ2-4
CSVYLGGNAEQYF,TGCAGCGTCTATTTGGGGGGGAATGCCGAGCAGTACTTC,13,TRBD2,TRBV29-1,few,TRBJ2-7
CAGGQFSNQPQHF,TGCGCCGGGGGACAGTTTAGCAATCAGCCCCAGCATTTT,13,TRBD1,TRBV10-2,NA,TRBJ1-5
CASSEPRTGGGYGYTF,TGTGCCAGCAGTGAACCTCGGACAGGGGGAGGGTATGGCTACACCTTC,16,TRBD1,TRBV25-1,NA,TRBJ1-2
CASSGQREYVTGELFF,TGTGCCAGTAGTGGCCAGCGGGAGTATGTCACCGGGGAGCTGTTTTTT,16,TRBD2,TRBV19,NA,TRBJ2-2
CASRGTSKAFLYF,TGTGCCAGCCGGGGCACCTCAAAAGCTTTTCTGTATTTT,13,NA,TRBV28,NA,TRBJ2-3
CASSLKGSAGELFF,TGTGCCAGCAGCTTAAAGGGGAGCGCCGGGGAGCTGTTTTTT,14,NA,TRBV7-3,NA,TRBJ2-2
CASSPEGETQYF,TGTGCCAGCAGCCCGGAGGGGGAGACCCAGTACTTC,12,NA,TRBV9,NA,TRBJ2-5
CASGFRASNTGELFF,TGTGCCAGCGGGTTCCGGGCCTCGAACACCGGGGAGCTGTTTTTT,15,NA,TRBV27,NA,TRBJ2-2